The clone carrying this T cell receptor (beta chain) was counted a few times. This sample was included in a study of blood T cells in healthy people across ages. The use of a sample-barcoded 5' primer and a J-beta primer mix characterized a second PCR of about 7 to 12 cycles. TCRdb re-called the 5' RACE reads through MiXCR, storing one row per CDR3 protein. In the table there are more than 900,000 distinct CDR3 sequences, 25% to 30% of which are singletons. The CDR3 sequence is 17 residues long. V lost 5 bases, J lost 1 base, and 20 bases lay in between. Germline V gene data show CDR1 as SEHNR and CDR2 as FQNEAQ (reference sequence). Separately, the same data were catalogued under a study of T cells of mothers and their children.

V and J are TRBV7-9 and TRBJ1-2; the D gene is possibly TRBD1 (5 bases). The TCR originated in a woman aged 40 to 50 in good health. The sample was blood. CDR3 bases: TGTGCCAGCAGCCCCAGTTTGGGGCCAAATTATAACTATGGCTACACCTTC. This codes for CASSPSLGPNYNYGYTF.